This entry concerns a single T cell receptor beta chain. Antigen: not known. The sample belongs to a study of cytomegalovirus exposure and HLA in healthy donors. Points from the study as a whole: HLA restriction was apparent for most CMV-associated TCR beta chains in a later analysis. Researchers counted some 150 TCR beta chains as cytomegalovirus-associated.

PCR used 60 Vbeta primers and 13 Jbeta primers. In the study's own analysis: As a later analysis found, there were 70 million to 100 million unique TCR beta chains, of which around 9.9 million were shared. Measured with immunoSEQ multiplex PCR; TCRdb has only the in-frame clones, and not every one. The V and J calls and the clone size are those of that table, but D and trimming were determined from the DNA. The repertoire consists of about 140,000 clones, with over 70% occurring once and the leading ten covering 2% to 2.5%. The CDR3 covers 17 residues. V shed 8 bases and J 4 bases; nucleotides not matched to a gene: 16. The V gene's germline CDR1 is SEHNR and CDR2 FQNEAQ (reference sequence).

The specimen was PBMCs. The chain recombines TRBV7-9 with TRBJ2-7, with TRBD2 matching over 11 bases. This clonotype was obtained from a man under 40 in good health and CMV-seronegative. The CDR3 reads CASLPPGLAGGRYEQYF. The CDR3 DNA reads TGTGCCAGCCTTCCACCGGGGCTAGCGGGAGGTCGGTACGAGCAGTACTTC.